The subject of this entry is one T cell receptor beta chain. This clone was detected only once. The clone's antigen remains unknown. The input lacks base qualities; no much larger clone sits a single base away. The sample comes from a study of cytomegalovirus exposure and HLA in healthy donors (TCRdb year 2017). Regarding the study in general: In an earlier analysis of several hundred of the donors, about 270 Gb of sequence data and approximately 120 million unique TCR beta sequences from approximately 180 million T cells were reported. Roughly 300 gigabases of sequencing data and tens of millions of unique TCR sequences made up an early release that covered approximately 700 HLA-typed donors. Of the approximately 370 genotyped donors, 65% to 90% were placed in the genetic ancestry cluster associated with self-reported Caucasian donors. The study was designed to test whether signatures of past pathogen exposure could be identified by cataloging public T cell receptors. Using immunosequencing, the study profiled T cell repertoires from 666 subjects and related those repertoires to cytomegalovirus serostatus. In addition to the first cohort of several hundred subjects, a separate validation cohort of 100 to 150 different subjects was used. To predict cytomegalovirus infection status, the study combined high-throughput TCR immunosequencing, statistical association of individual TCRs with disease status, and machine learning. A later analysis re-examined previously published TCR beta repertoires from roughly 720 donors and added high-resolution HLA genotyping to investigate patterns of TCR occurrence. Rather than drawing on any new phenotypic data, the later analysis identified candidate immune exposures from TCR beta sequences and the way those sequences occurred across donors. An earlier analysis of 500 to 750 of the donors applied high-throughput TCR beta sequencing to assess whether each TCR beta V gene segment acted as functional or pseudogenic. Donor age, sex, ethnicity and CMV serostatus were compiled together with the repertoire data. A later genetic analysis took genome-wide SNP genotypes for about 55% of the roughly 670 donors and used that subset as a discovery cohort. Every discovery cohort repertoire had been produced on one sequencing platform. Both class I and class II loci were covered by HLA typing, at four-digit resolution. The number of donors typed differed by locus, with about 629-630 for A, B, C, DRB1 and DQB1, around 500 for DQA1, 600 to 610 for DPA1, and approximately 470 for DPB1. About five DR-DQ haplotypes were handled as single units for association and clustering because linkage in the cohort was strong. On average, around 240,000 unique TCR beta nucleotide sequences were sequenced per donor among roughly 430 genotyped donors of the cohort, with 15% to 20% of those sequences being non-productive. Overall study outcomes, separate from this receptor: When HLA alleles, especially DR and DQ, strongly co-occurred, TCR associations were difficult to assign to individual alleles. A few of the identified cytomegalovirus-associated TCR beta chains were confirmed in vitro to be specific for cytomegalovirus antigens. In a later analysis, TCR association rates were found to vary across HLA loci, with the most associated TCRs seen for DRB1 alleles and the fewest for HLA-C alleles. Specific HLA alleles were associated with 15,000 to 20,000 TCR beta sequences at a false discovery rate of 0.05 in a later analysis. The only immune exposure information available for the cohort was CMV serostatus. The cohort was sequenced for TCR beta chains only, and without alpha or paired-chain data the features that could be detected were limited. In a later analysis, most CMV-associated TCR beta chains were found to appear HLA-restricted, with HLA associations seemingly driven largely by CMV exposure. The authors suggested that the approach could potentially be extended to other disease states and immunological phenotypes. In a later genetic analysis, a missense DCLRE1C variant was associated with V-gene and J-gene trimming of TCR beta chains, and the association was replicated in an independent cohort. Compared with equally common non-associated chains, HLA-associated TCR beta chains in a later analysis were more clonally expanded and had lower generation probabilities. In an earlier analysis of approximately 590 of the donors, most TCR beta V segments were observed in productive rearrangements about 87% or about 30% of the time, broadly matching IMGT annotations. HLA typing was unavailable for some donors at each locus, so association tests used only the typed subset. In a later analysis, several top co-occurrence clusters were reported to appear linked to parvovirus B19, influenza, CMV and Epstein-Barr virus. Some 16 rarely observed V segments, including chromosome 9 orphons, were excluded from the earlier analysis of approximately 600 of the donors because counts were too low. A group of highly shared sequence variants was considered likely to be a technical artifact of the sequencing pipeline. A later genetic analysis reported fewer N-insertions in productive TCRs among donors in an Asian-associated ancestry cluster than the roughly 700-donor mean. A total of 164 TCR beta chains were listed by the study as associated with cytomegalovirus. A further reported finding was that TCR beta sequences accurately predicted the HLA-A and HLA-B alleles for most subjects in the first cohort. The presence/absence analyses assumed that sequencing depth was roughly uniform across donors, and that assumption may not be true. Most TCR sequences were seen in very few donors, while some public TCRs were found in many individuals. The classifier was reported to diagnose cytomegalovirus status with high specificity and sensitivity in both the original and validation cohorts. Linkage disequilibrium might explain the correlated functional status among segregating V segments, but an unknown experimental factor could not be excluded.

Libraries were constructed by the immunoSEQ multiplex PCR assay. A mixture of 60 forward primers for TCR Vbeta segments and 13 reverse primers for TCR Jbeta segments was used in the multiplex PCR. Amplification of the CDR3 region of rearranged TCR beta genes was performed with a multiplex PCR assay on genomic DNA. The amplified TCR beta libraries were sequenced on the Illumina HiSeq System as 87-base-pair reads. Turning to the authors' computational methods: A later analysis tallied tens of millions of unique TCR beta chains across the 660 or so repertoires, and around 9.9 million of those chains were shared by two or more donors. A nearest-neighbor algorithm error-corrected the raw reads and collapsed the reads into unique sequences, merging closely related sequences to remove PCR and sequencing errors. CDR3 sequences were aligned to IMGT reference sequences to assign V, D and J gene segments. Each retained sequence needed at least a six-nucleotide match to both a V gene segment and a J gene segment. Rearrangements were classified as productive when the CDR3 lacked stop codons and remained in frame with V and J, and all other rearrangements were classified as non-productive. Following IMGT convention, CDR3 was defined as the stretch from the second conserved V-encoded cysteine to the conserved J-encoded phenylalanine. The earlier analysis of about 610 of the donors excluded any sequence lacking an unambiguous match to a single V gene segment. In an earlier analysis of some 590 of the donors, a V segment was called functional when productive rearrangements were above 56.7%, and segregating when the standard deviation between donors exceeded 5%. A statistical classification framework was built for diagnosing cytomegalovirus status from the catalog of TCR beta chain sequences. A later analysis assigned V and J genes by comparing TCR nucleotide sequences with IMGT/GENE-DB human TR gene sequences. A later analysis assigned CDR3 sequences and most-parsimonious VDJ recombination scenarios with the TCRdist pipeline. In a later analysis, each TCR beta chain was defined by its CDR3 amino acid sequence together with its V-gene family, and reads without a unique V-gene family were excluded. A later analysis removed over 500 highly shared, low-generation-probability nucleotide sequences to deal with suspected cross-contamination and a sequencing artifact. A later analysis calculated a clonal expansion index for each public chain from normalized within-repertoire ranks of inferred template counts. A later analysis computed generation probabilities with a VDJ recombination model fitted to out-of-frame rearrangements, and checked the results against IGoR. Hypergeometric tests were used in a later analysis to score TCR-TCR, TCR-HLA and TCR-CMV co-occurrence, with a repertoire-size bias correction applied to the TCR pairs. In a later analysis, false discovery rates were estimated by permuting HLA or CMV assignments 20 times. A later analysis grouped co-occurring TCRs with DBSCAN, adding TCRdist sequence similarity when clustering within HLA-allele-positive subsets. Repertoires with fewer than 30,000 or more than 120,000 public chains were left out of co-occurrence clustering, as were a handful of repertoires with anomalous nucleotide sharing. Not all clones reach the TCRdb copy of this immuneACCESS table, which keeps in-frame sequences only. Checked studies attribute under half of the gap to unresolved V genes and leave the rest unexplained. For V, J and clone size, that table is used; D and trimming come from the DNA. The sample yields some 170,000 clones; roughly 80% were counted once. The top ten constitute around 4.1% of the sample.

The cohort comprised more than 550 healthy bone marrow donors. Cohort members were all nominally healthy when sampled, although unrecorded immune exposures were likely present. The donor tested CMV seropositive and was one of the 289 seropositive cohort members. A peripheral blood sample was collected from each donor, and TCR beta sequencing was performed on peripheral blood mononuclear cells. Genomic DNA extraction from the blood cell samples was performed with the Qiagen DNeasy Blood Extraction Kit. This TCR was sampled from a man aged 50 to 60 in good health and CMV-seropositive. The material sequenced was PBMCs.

At the DNA level, the sequence is TGTGCCAGCAGTCCTATCCTTGCGGGAGCTGCAGATACGCAGTATTTT. This is translated as CASSPILAGAADTQYF. The chain is encoded by TRBV27 joined to TRBJ2-3; TRBD2 lines up with 7 middle nucleotides. The CDR3 goes from the cysteine to the phenylalanine over 16 residues. Only the CDR3 part of the read is kept: 48 bases, read in frame from the first base. V is trimmed back by 5 bases and J by 4 bases, and the junction contains 12 bases that no gene match accounts for. Sequences MNHEY (CDR1) and SMNVEV (CDR2) are obtained from the germline V gene (reference sequence).